Listed below are T cell receptor beta chains from one sample, sequenced in a study of blood T cell repertoires in COVID-19. Produced via immunoSEQ multiplex PCR; TCRdb's table is partial and in-frame only. The table has some 350,000 clones, 80% to 90% seen once; the top ten hold 0.9% to 1.1%. Material: PBMCs or T cells enriched from blood (not recorded which). These receptors all stem from a young man who had recovered from COVID-19. Each CDR3 is given with its conserved first and last residue. Each record gives: clone size, D gene, J gene, V gene, CDR3 DNA, CDR3 protein. A D gene is named only where the DNA matches it firmly. Part of the rows lack a size; the others show once, few, many or a class for expanded clones.

>.|.|TRBJ2-5|TRBV19
TGTGCCAGTAGTACGCCCGGGACACCAAACCAAGAGACCCAGTACTTC
CASSTPGTPNQETQYF
>.|.|TRBJ1-1|TRBV18
TGTGCCAGCTCCCCACTTAGGGGGTTTGACACTGAAGCTTTCTTT
CASSPLRGFDTEAFF
>.|TRBD1|TRBJ2-5|TRBV18
TGTGCCAGCTCACCACCCGGACAGGGTGGGATAGGGACCCAGTACTTC
CASSPPGQGGIGTQYF
>few|.|TRBJ1-2|TRBV19
TGTGCCAGTAGTATGGGGGCCGGGACGCTGAACTATGGCTACACCTTC
CASSMGAGTLNYGYTF
>.|TRBD1|TRBJ1-1|TRBV7-2
TGTGCCAGCAGCTGGGGACAGGGCACTGAAGCTTTCTTT
CASSWGQGTEAFF
>.|TRBD2|TRBJ2-1|TRBV5-1
TGCGCCAGCAGCCCGGGACTAGCGGGAGGGAATGAGCAGTTCTTC
CASSPGLAGGNEQFF
>.|.|TRBJ1-2|TRBV9
TGTGCCAGCAGCCCATCCGGGACACCTAACTATGGCTACACCTTC
CASSPSGTPNYGYTF
>.|.|TRBJ2-2|TRBV30
TGTGCCTGGAGTAGTAGACAGTCCGGGGAGCTGTTTTTT
CAWSSRQSGELFF
>.|.|TRBJ1-6|TRBV27
TGTGCCAGCAGCCTGAGGAGACCCTCCTATAATTCACCCCTCCACTTT
CASSLRRPSYNSPLHF
>.|TRBD2|TRBJ2-1|TRBV6-6
TGTGCCAGCAGCGAACCTGAGCGGGGGTACAATGAGCAGTTCTTC
CASSEPERGYNEQFF
>once|.|TRBJ1-5|TRBV12-5
TGTGCTAGTGGTCCCGGACATACCAATCAGCCCCAGCATTTT
CASGPGHTNQPQHF
>.|TRBD2|TRBJ2-5|TRBV5-4
TGTGCCAGCAGCGGGACTAGCGGGAGGGGATATCAAGAGACCCAGTACTTC
CASSGTSGRGYQETQYF
>.|.|TRBJ2-3|TRBV7-3
TGTGCCAGCTCCGGGTCTACAACAGATACGCAGTATTTT
CASSGSTTDTQYF
>.|.|TRBJ2-7|TRBV2
TGTGCCAGCCTTCCAGACAGTCCCTACGAGCAGTACTTC
CASLPDSPYEQYF
>.|.|TRBJ1-2|TRBV9
TGTGCCAGCAGCGTAGAAGAGGGGGGGTATGGCTACACCTTC
CASSVEEGGYGYTF
>.|TRBD1|TRBJ1-2|TRBV28
TGTGCCAGCAGTCCAGGTGGGACAGAACGTAACTATGGCTACACCTTC
CASSPGGTERNYGYTF
>once|.|TRBJ1-5|TRBV27
TGTGCCAGCAGCCCACAAACGACAAATCAGCCCCAGCATTTT
CASSPQTTNQPQHF
>.|.|TRBJ2-1|TRBV6-1
TGTGCCAGCAGTGAAGGGGCAGTCTCCTACAATGAGCAGTTCTTC
CASSEGAVSYNEQFF
>few|TRBD2|TRBJ2-1|TRBV3-1/TRBV3-2
TGTGCCAGCAGCCCCCCTAGCGGGAGGAGCTCCTACAATGAGCAGTTCTTC
CASSPPSGRSSYNEQFF
>.|TRBD2|TRBJ2-1|TRBV7-2
TGTGCCTCCACCGGGACTAGTGGTTCTGAGCAGTTCTTC
CASTGTSGSEQFF
>.|.|TRBJ2-7|TRBV3-1/TRBV3-2
TGTGCCAGCAGCCCAGGCCCATGGGGCCCTTACGAGCAGTACTTC
CASSPGPWGPYEQYF
>.|.|TRBJ1-3|TRBV16
TGTGCCAGCAGCTTCTTCTCTGGAAACACCATATATTTT
CASSFFSGNTIYF
>.|TRBD2|TRBJ2-5|TRBV19
TGTGCCAGTAGTTCAAGGGCGGGAGATTGGACCCAGTACTTC
CASSSRAGDWTQYF
>.|.|TRBJ1-1|TRBV18
TGTGCCAGCTCACCACAACTCCGTGAAGCTTTCTTT
CASSPQLREAFF
>once|TRBD1|TRBJ1-1|TRBV7-9
TGTGCCAGCAGTTACGGACAGGGCACTGAAGCTTTCTTT
CASSYGQGTEAFF
>once|TRBD2|TRBJ2-7|TRBV7-2
TGTGCCAGCAGCTCTCCGGGACTAGCCCAGTACGAGCAGTACTTC
CASSSPGLAQYEQYF
>.|TRBD2|TRBJ2-5|TRBV5-1
TGCGCCAGCAGCTTGGTTGGGACTAGCGGGGCAGGAGAGACCCAGTACTTC
CASSLVGTSGAGETQYF
>.|.|TRBJ1-4|TRBV5-5
TGTGCCAGCAGCTTGGCACTCGGGCAGGGTAGTGAAAAACTGTTTTTT
CASSLALGQGSEKLFF
>.|.|TRBJ1-5|TRBV6-5
TGTGCCAGCCAACCGGGACACAATCAGCCCCAGCATTTT
CASQPGHNQPQHF
>.|.|TRBJ1-2|TRBV5-1
TGCGCCAGCAGCGCCAGGGAGGGTTGGGGCTACACCTTC
CASSAREGWGYTF
>once|.|TRBJ1-2|TRBV2
TGTGCCAGCAGTGATGGTGGGGCGGCTAACTATGGCTACACCTTC
CASSDGGAANYGYTF
>.|.|TRBJ2-2|TRBV10-2
TGCGCCAGCAGTGAGCCAGGGATGAACACCGGGGAGCTGTTTTTT
CASSEPGMNTGELFF
>.|TRBD1|TRBJ1-1|TRBV9
TGTGCCAGCGCGTGGGGGACAGGGGGTCACACTGAAGCTTTCTTT
CASAWGTGGHTEAFF
>.|TRBD1|TRBJ1-2|TRBV27
TGTGCCAGCAGTCCGGGGACAGGGGGCCTCTATGGCTACACCTTC
CASSPGTGGLYGYTF
>.|.|TRBJ2-2|TRBV7-2
TGTGCCAGCAGTACTGACGGCGCGGTACCCGGGGAGCTGTTTTTT
CASSTDGAVPGELFF
>.|TRBD1|TRBJ1-3|TRBV5-6
TGTGCCAGCAGCTTGGGGACAGGGCTGATCTCTGGAAACACCATATATTTT
CASSLGTGLISGNTIYF
>.|.|TRBJ1-3|TRBV30
TGTGCCTGGACCGTGGGAGGAGGAAACACCATATATTTT
CAWTVGGGNTIYF
>.|.|TRBJ2-1|TRBV9
TGTGCCAGCAGCGTAGGTGGGAGAAGCCACTCCTACAATGAGCAGTTCTTC
CASSVGGRSHSYNEQFF
>once|.|TRBJ2-1|TRBV4-1
TGCGCCAGCAGCCAAGGGGCCCACCACAATGAGCAGTTCTTC
CASSQGAHHNEQFF
>.|.|TRBJ2-1|TRBV18
TGTGCCAGCTCTCTCGGACAGAGGGAATGGCAGTTCTTC
CASSLGQREWQFF
>.|.|TRBJ2-6|TRBV15
TGTGCCACCAGCAGAGATCTCCCGGGCTCTGGGGCCAACGTCCTGACTTTC
CATSRDLPGSGANVLTF
>.|TRBD2|TRBJ2-3|TRBV9
TGTGCCAGCACCGGGACTAGCGGGAGAACAGATACGCAGTATTTT
CASTGTSGRTDTQYF
>.|TRBD1|TRBJ2-7|TRBV7-8
TGTGCCAGCAGAAAGGACAGGGGGCGATCGTACGAGCAGTACTTC
CASRKDRGRSYEQYF
>.|TRBD1|TRBJ1-6|TRBV7-9
TGTGCCAGCAGCCCGCGGGACAGGGGGGAAGGACCCCTCCACTTT
CASSPRDRGEGPLHF
>.|TRBD1|TRBJ1-4|TRBV2
TGTGCCAGCGCCCCGAGGACAGGCGAGGAAAAACTGTTTTTT
CASAPRTGEEKLFF
>.|.|TRBJ1-2|TRBV5-6
TGTGCCAGCCAAACAGAGTTAGCTAACTATGGCTACACCTTC
CASQTELANYGYTF
>once|.|TRBJ1-5|TRBV24-1
TGTGCCACCAGTTCAGGTAGGCAGCCCCAGCATTTT
CATSSGRQPQHF
>.|.|TRBJ1-3|TRBV6-5
TGTGCCAGCAGTCAGGGGAACACCATATATTTT
CASSQGNTIYF
>once|.|TRBJ2-1|TRBV19
TGTGCCAGTACTCAGGGCTACCCCTACAATGAGCAGTTCTTC
CASTQGYPYNEQFF
>.|.|TRBJ1-4|TRBV5-4
TGTGCCAGCAGCTTGGCTGGGGGGGGTAATGAAAAACTGTTTTTT
CASSLAGGGNEKLFF
>.|TRBD1|TRBJ1-4|TRBV6-1
TGTGCCAGCAGTGAAGCGGGGACAGGGGTTAGAGCATTTAAGTTTGAAAAACTGTTTTTT
CASSEAGTGVRAFKFEKLFF
>.|.|TRBJ1-1|TRBV19
TGTGCCAGTACCAATGGGGGGGTGAACACTGAAGCTTTCTTT
CASTNGGVNTEAFF
>once|.|TRBJ1-2|TRBV6-5
TGTGCCAGCAGTTACTCGGCCCCAGGGGCCGGTAATGGCTACACCTTC
CASSYSAPGAGNGYTF